A single sample gave rise to the 29 T cell receptor beta chains below, sequenced in a study of T cell repertoires in aging, cancer and after chemotherapy. Amplification of TCR beta used genomic DNA extracted from peripheral blood. TRB rearrangements spanning V, D and J were amplified using mixed TRB-A/B primers. TCRdb re-called the multiplex PCR reads through MiXCR, storing one row per CDR3 protein. Here the sample spans roughly 8,600 distinct CDR3 sequences, 25% to 40% being singletons. The sample consisted of blood. The source is a human donor in good health.

About this clonotype itself: Its ends do not fully match the called genes, so a read error is possible. J is TRBJ2-6 and V is TRBV5-1; D perhaps matches TRBD1 (5 bases). The CDR3 runs 14 residues. Germline CDR1 is SGHRS and CDR2 is YFSETQ. CDR3 sequence: CASSLESGANVMTF. The DNA of the CDR3 is TGCGCCAGCAGCTTGGAATCTGGGGCCAACGTCATGACTTTC.

This clonotype has more than one count but fewer than ten. In nucleotides, the CDR3 is TGTGCCAGCTCACCGGCCTATGGGAAGGAGGTCGGAAAACTGTTTTTT. Residues: CASSPAYGKEVGKLFF. The chain couples TRBV18 to TRBJ1-4; the D is unclear. Trimming pared 3 bases from V and 10 bases from J, leaving 21 bases between. The CDR3 length is 16 residues. Per the germline V gene, CDR1 is KGHSH and CDR2 is LQKENI.

The chain's CDR3 is CATSRGGSSTLYGYTF. CDR3 in DNA: TGTGCCACCAGCAGAGGTGGCTCCAGTACCCTCTATGGCTACACCTTC. V is TRBV15 and J is TRBJ1-2; D gene unclear. The V gene lost 1 base and the J gene lost 4 bases, with 16 bases spanning the gap. Looked up from germline, CDR1 is LNHNV and CDR2 is YYDKDF (reference sequence). The CDR3 runs 16 residues.

This clonotype occurred once. V usage is TRBV7-2 and J usage is TRBJ2-3; 8 nucleotides match TRBD1. Germline V gives CDR1 SGHTA, CDR2 FQGNSA. The V and J ends lost 4 bases and 6 bases, in that order; junction bases with no gene match: 9. The CDR3 totals 15 residues. CDR3 protein: CASSSGPGGLDTQYF. CDR3 sequence (DNA): TGTGCCAGCAGCTCCGGCCCAGGGGGCTTGGATACGCAGTATTTT.

On this clonotype: The junction does not match germline at one end; this may be a read error. The J gene is TRBJ2-3, the V gene TRBV6-2 or TRBV6-3; TRBD1 matches at 9 bases. Germline CDR1 MNHEY, CDR2 SVGEGT. This CDR3 comprises 15 residues. This CDR3 reads CVSRPGQGSTDTQYF. The CDR3 DNA sequence: TGTGTCAGCAGGCCGGGACAGGGAAGCACAGATACGCAGTATTTT.

This clonotype turned up a few times. This chain connects TRBV20-1 to TRBJ1-1, with D uncertain. Germline CDR1 and CDR2: DFQATT and SNEGSKA (reference sequence). With 1 base removed from V and 5 bases from J, the gap between germline ends came to 20 bases. The CDR3 is 16 residues long. Written as DNA, the CDR3 is TGCAGTGCTAGAGTACCCTCCGCGACGGTGAGGACTGAAGCTTTCTTT. This sequence encodes CSARVPSATVRTEAFF.

The chain uses TRBV12-3 or TRBV12-4 and TRBJ2-5; TRBD1 might be the D (7 bases). This CDR3 has 13 residues. The V and J ends lost 5 bases and 4 bases respectively, with 11 bases between them. DNA of the CDR3: TGTGCCAGCAGTGCGGGACAGCGAGAGACCCAGTACTTC. Its protein product is CASSAGQRETQYF.

V and J are TRBV6-2 or TRBV6-3 and TRBJ2-7; D unclear. V was trimmed by 8 bases and J by 0 bases, leaving 17 bases between them. There are 15 residues in the CDR3. Germline loops: CDR1 MNHEY, CDR2 SVGEGT. CDR3 region: CASLPWTGSSYEQYF. The CDR3 region has the DNA TGTGCCAGCTTACCCTGGACGGGTAGCTCCTACGAGCAGTACTTC.

This sequence joins TRBV6-5 and TRBJ2-6, with D perhaps matching TRBD2 (5 bases). V was pared by 4 bases and J by 4 bases, with 11 bases between. The V gene's germline CDR1 is MNHEY and CDR2 SVGAGI. This CDR3 comprises 15 residues. CDR3 region: CASSFLAAGANVLTF. CDR3 DNA: TGTGCCAGCAGTTTTCTAGCTGCCGGGGCCAACGTCCTGACTTTC.

There are a few counts of this clonotype. Here the CDR3 DNA reads TGTGCCAGCAGCGGAGGACACTCAACGGGAGATACGCAGTATTTT. Residues: CASSGGHSTGDTQYF. The genes are TRBV7-6 and TRBJ2-3; D may correspond to TRBD1 or TRBD2 (5 bases each). This CDR3 has 15 residues. The V end lost 5 bases, the J end lost 5 bases, and 17 bases lay between the germline ends. The V gene's germline CDR1 is SGHVS and CDR2 FNYEAQ.

The rearrangement joins TRBV7-6 to TRBJ2-5; D may be TRBD1 (6 bases). V dropped 3 bases and J dropped 4 bases, with 15 bases sitting between them. CDR3 length: 15 amino acids. CDR1 is SGHVS, CDR2 FNYEAQ, per germline. The CDR3 loop reads CASSLGPTGGETQYF. The CDR3 coding sequence is TGTGCCAGCAGCTTGGGACCGACAGGAGGAGAGACCCAGTACTTC.

Of note for this clonotype: A much larger clone sits a single nucleotide away, making a read error possible. The rearrangement links TRBV6-5 to TRBJ2-2; tentative D call: TRBD2 (6 bases). There are 16 residues in the CDR3. CDR1 is MNHEY and CDR2 is SVGAGI in the germline V gene. CDR3 amino acids: CASRRLPREITGGLFF. CDR3 DNA: TGTGCCAGCAGGCGATTACCCCGAGAGATAACCGGGGGGCTGTTTTTT.

This chain links TRBV7-2 with TRBJ2-3; the D gene is possibly TRBD1 (5 bases). V lost 2 bases, J lost 3 bases, and 12 bases lay in between. Germline CDR1 SGHTA, CDR2 FQGNSA. The CDR3 consists of 15 residues. The CDR3 loop is CASSLSVRVTDTQYF. CDR3 in DNA: TGTGCCAGCAGCTTATCAGTCAGGGTGACAGATACGCAGTATTTT.

In its sample, this clonotype was seen a few times. The V call is TRBV12-3 or TRBV12-4, the J call TRBJ2-1; 10 bases are shared with TRBD1. The ends lost 5 bases at V and 6 bases at J; junction bases unmatched: 10. This CDR3 comprises 16 residues. DNA of the CDR3: TGTGCCAGCAGTCCCACCGACAGGGGGCGCGCCAATGAGCAGTTCTTC. It specifies CASSPTDRGRANEQFF.

A note on this clonotype: This may be a read error: a much more frequent sequence differs by one nucleotide. V usage is TRBV6-2 or TRBV6-3 and J usage is TRBJ2-3, with 8 positions matching TRBD2. Trimming cost V 7 bases and J 5 bases; bases outside gene matches: 5. CDR1 is MNHEY, CDR2 SVGEGT, per germline. The CDR3 is 13 amino acids. DNA for the CDR3: TGTGCCAGCATCCAAAGCGGGAGAGATACGCAGTATTTT. It encodes CASIQSGRDTQYF.

Only a few counts were recorded for this clonotype. The V gene is TRBV5-4, the J gene TRBJ2-1, with 7 bases matching TRBD1. V was clipped by 6 bases and J by 0 bases; unmatched bases: 6. This CDR3 spans 15 amino acids. Germline V gene lookup returns CDR1 SGHNT and CDR2 YYREEE (reference sequence). This CDR3 reads CASTRGQNSYNEQFF. The CDR3 nucleotides read TGTGCCAGCACCCGGGGACAGAACTCCTACAATGAGCAGTTCTTC. The full variable domain, its missing parts supplied by reference TRBV5-4 and TRBJ2-1, is ETGVTQSPTHLIKTRGQQVTLRCSSQSGHNTVSWYQQALGQGPQFIFQYYREEENGRGNFPPRFSGLQFPNYSSELNVNALELDDSALYLCASTRGQNSYNEQFFGPGTRLTVL.

This chain links TRBV20-1 with TRBJ1-2; 8 bases agree with TRBD1. CDR3 size: 13 residues. Germline V CDR1 and CDR2: DFQATT, SNEGSKA (reference sequence). After removal of 3 bases from V and 8 bases from J, the junction contained 8 bases not matched to a gene. As DNA, the CDR3 is TGCAGTGCTAGCAATCAGGGGGCGGAGGGCTACACCTTC. It translates to CSASNQGAEGYTF.

This clonotype was detected only once. V gene TRBV10-2 combines with J gene TRBJ1-2; maybe TRBD1 (5 bases). The CDR3 is 15 amino acids. Germline CDR1 reads WSHSY; CDR2 reads SAAADI. V lost 10 bases and J 2 bases, leaving 20 bases between the germline ends. The CDR3 sequence: CATKRTPERNYGYTF. CDR3 DNA sequence: TGCGCCACCAAGCGGACACCGGAGAGGAACTATGGCTACACCTTC.

The V and J genes are TRBV24-1 and TRBJ2-1; 7 nucleotides match TRBD1. Trimming took 0 bases from V and 10 from J; bases not matched to a gene: 2. Germline V gene data show CDR1 as KGHDR and CDR2 as SFDVKD. This CDR3 is built from 13 residues. The CDR3 region is CATSDLLDREQFF. The CDR3, as DNA: TGTGCCACCAGTGATTTGTTGGACAGGGAGCAGTTCTTC.

This clonotype is medium-sized (0.01 to 0.1%) in the sample. The chain is built from TRBV5-6 and TRBJ2-1; D is unclear. CDR1 SGHDT and CDR2 YYEEEE come from the germline V gene. V was pared by 2 bases and J by 10 bases, with 13 bases between. The CDR3 totals 13 residues. The CDR3, as DNA: TGTGCCAGCAGCTTAGGCACACCATACGAGCAGTTCTTC. It translates to CASSLGTPYEQFF.

The chain is built from TRBV6-1 and TRBJ1-5; TRBD1 agrees at 10 bases. The CDR3 runs 15 residues. V gave up 2 bases and J gave up 6 bases; unmatched junction bases: 4. CDR1 is MNHNS, CDR2 SASEGT, per germline. The CDR3 sequence: CASSEFGTGVQPQHF. CDR3 DNA: TGTGCCAGCAGTGAATTCGGGACAGGGGTTCAGCCCCAGCATTTT.

The gene calls are TRBV7-9 and TRBJ1-1; D gene ambiguous. Trimming pared 3 bases from V and 1 base from J, leaving 9 bases between. Germline CDR1 and CDR2: SEHNR and FQNEAQ (reference sequence). The CDR3 has 14 amino acids. The CDR3 sequence: CASSFTGGNTEAFF. The CDR3 DNA is TGTGCCAGCAGCTTCACCGGTGGGAACACTGAAGCTTTCTTT.

The gene calls are TRBV30 and TRBJ1-1, with unresolved D. CDR1 and CDR2 (germline): GTSNPN, SVGIG (reference sequence). CDR3 size: 11 residues. V was clipped by 5 bases and J by 2 bases, with 6 bases between them. CDR3 protein: CAWADNTEAFF. In DNA form, the CDR3 reads TGTGCCTGGGCGGATAACACTGAAGCTTTCTTT.

This clonotype was counted a few times. The rearrangement uses TRBV5-6 and TRBJ2-5; 10 bases match TRBD2. V lost 4 bases and J lost 2; bases outside the gene matches: 11. The CDR3 extends over 17 amino acids. CDR1 is SGHDT, CDR2 YYEEEE, per germline. The CDR3 coding sequence is TGTGCCAGCAGCCCCGGGGGAATAGCGGGGGGTCAAGAGACCCAGTACTTC. It codes for CASSPGGIAGGQETQYF.

The V call is TRBV6-1, the J call TRBJ2-1, with D possibly matching TRBD1 (5 bases). Germline V gene sequence: CDR1 MNHNS, CDR2 SASEGT. V dropped 5 bases and J dropped 4 bases, with 15 bases sitting between them. This CDR3 has 15 amino acids. The DNA of the CDR3 is TGTGCCAGCAGTTCGGCAGGGCTGAATTACAATGAGCAGTTCTTC. This codes for CASSSAGLNYNEQFF.

The chain employs TRBV20-1 and TRBJ2-1, with 10 bases matching TRBD2. Germline CDR1 and CDR2: DFQATT and SNEGSKA (reference sequence). V gave up 2 bases and J gave up 3 bases; unmatched junction bases: 4. The CDR3 is made up of 15 amino acids. The CDR3, as DNA: TGCAGTGCTAGATTGGCTAGCGGGAGCTACAATGAGCAGTTCTTC. Translating gives CSARLASGSYNEQFF.

The chain uses TRBV12-3 or TRBV12-4 and TRBJ1-1; D gene unclear. V lost 0 bases to trimming and J lost 2 bases, with 4 bases between them. The CDR3 covers 13 residues. CDR3 DNA: TGTGCCAGCAGTTTAGCGAGTAACACTGAAGCTTTCTTT. Translation: CASSLASNTEAFF.

V and J are TRBV5-5 and TRBJ2-2; D may be TRBD1 (6 bases). The V gene's germline CDR1 is SGHKS and CDR2 YYEKEE (reference sequence). The length of the CDR3 is 15 residues. The germline V and J ends were trimmed by 3 bases and 5 bases, with 14 bases remaining between them. CDR3 sequence (DNA): TGTGCCAGCAGCTACGGGACACTCCCAACCGGGGAGCTGTTTTTT. This sequence encodes CASSYGTLPTGELFF.

The chain joins TRBV6-6 to TRBJ1-4, with 9 bases matching TRBD1. The V segment lost 6 bases and the J segment 4 bases; nucleotides outside the gene matches: 6. Per the germline V gene, CDR1 is MNHNY and CDR2 is SVGAGI (reference sequence). The CDR3 covers 15 residues. The CDR3 region is CASSKGTGYNEKLFF. In DNA form, the CDR3 reads TGTGCCAGCAGCAAGGGGACAGGGTATAATGAAAAACTGTTTTTT.